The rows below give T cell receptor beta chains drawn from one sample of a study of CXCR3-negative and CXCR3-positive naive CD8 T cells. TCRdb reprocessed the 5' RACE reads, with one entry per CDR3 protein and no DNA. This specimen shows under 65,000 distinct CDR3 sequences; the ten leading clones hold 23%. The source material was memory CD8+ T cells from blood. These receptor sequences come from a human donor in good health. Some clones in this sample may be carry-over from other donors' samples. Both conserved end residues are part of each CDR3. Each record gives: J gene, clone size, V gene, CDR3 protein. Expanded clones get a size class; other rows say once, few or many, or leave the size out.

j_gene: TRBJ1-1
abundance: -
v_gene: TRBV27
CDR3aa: CASSLGMNTEAFF

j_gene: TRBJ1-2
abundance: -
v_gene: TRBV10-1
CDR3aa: CASRKDRAIDGYTF

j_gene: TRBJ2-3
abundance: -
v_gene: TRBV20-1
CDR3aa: CSASSGKGTDTQYF

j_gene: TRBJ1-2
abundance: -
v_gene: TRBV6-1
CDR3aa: CASWTGRDGYTF

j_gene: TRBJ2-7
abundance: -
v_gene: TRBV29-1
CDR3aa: CSVESDTSYEQYF

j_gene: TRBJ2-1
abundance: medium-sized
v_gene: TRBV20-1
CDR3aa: CSVRGQGQEYNEQFF

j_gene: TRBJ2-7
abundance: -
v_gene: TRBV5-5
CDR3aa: CASSWPGTGVTYEQYF

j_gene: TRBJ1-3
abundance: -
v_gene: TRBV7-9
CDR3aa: CASSLWATSGNTIYF

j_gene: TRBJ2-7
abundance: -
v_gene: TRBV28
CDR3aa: CASSLIGTGYEQYF

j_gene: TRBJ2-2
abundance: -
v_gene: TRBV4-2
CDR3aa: CASSQGGQGALTGELFF

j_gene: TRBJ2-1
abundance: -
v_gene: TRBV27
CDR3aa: CASSLSPYNEQFF